The rows below give T cell receptor beta chains drawn from one sample of a study of T cells in Graves' hyperthyroidism and ophthalmopathy. TCRdb analysed the multiplex PCR reads with MiXCR anew, one entry per CDR3 protein. The table lists about 400,000 distinct CDR3 sequences, about 14% of them singletons. Sequencing was done on a sample of blood. Source of these receptors: a man in his fifties with Graves' ophthalmopathy. The CDR3 runs from the conserved cysteine through the conserved F or W. Fields, in order: V gene, J gene, CDR3 protein.

>TRBV19|TRBJ2-6
CASSKAGADSGANVLTF
>TRBV6-1|TRBJ2-1
CASIPSGGPRNEQFF
>TRBV20-1|TRBJ2-5
CSARDFRVGETQYF
>TRBV27|TRBJ2-7
CASGITVGEQYF
>TRBV30|TRBJ1-2
CAWVDSSGYTF
>TRBV7-8|TRBJ1-5
CASSLRQGYQPQHF
>TRBV18|TRBJ2-1
CASSPYVGEQFF
>TRBV5-1|TRBJ2-1
CASSLNQGGPYNEQFF
>TRBV7-9|TRBJ1-4
CASSLSLGQGFVKLFF
>TRBV6-7|TRBJ2-5
CASSYSTCSETQYF
>TRBV7-2|TRBJ2-3
CASSLNAPGAGTDTQYF
>TRBV14|TRBJ1-1
CASSIRTGRNTEAFF
>TRBV3-1|TRBJ2-3
CASSHVRTSGTDTQYF
>TRBV27|TRBJ1-5
CASSLNSYQPQHF
>TRBV11-2|TRBJ2-1
CASRGTSGLCEQFF
>TRBV4-1|TRBJ2-7
CASSQELAGATYEQYF
>TRBV29-1|TRBJ2-2
CSVVGTTGELFF
>TRBV28|TRBJ2-4
CASSFTGSQGKNIQYF
>TRBV3-1|TRBJ1-2
CASSQDRGIAGGYTF
>TRBV10-1|TRBJ2-2
CASPQRGTGELFF
>TRBV10-1|TRBJ2-2
CASSESRRDGELFF
>TRBV20-1|TRBJ2-1
CSARALAAPTYNEQFF
>TRBV24-1|TRBJ2-1
CATSGTLLGEQFF
>TRBV19|TRBJ1-5
CASSTLGGTGNQPQHF
>TRBV3-1|TRBJ2-1
CASSQSPGLDVNEQFF
>TRBV6-1|TRBJ2-7
CASSYTVSYEQYF
>TRBV12-3/TRBV12-4|TRBJ2-6
CASSFGREEANVLTF
>TRBV29-1|TRBJ2-1
CSVVGKPRGGGNEQFF
>TRBV7-9|TRBJ2-1
CVSSASGRDFNEQFF
>TRBV25-1|TRBJ2-4
CASSESPTGFGKNIQYF
>TRBV25-1|TRBJ2-7
CASRGLLREQYF
>TRBV11-3|TRBJ2-5
CASSLGQGVRETQYF
>TRBV20-1|TRBJ2-1
CSARYGTSGRRGNEQFF
>TRBV5-1|TRBJ1-1
CASSPRTANTEAFF
>TRBV11-2|TRBJ1-3
CASSLVGLGNTIYF
>TRBV19|TRBJ1-1
CATQDGTGMSTEAFF
>TRBV3-1|TRBJ2-2
CASSFTGYAGELFF
>TRBV29-1|TRBJ2-3
CSATRPHPVADTQYF
>TRBV12-3/TRBV12-4|TRBJ2-7
CASSLTSGGAYEQYF
>TRBV7-9|TRBJ2-2
CASSLSFRWAGGDPANTGELFF